This T cell receptor (beta chain) was captured in a study of identical twins. Study conclusions and caveats: Low generation-probability sequences were in excess among twin-shared out-of-frame alpha sequences. Clonotypes of the beta chain that were abundant in cord blood carried fewer insertions (memory repertoires showed none).

A note on this clonotype: Its antigen is not identified.

Template switching supplied a universal primer site; unique molecular identifiers were carried on the cDNA. Using its own MiXCR run on the 5' RACE reads, TCRdb lists one record per CDR3 protein. The table lists 450,000 or so distinct CDR3 sequences, approximately 17% of them singletons. The CDR3 has 18 amino acids. Trimming took off 0 bases at V and 2 bases at J, with 19 bases between the two ends. CDR1 is MNHEY and CDR2 is SVGAGI in the germline V gene. All donors comprised healthy Caucasians. This clonotype was sampled from a man aged 50 to 60 in good health. The sample was naive T cells sorted from blood. The chain couples TRBV6-5 to TRBJ1-2, with D maybe TRBD1 (6 bases). CDR3 bases: TGTGCCAGCAGTTACTCGTACTATGAGAGGGGGTCCAACTATGGCTACACCTTC. Translation: CASSYSYYERGSNYGYTF.